This TCR beta chain was captured by sequencing in a study of cytomegalovirus exposure and HLA in healthy donors. The CDR3 totals 15 residues. The V gene's germline CDR1 is SGHKS and CDR2 YYEKEE (reference sequence). Losses at the gene ends were 1 base for V and 6 bases for J; bases not matched to a gene: 8. Some clones are missing from TCRdb's copy, which holds only in-frame ones; the method was immunoSEQ multiplex PCR. This sample has hundreds of thousands of clones, with 75% to 90% found just once. The sample was PBMCs. The chain uses TRBV5-5 and TRBJ2-7, with TRBD2 matching over 9 bases. This TCR was recovered from a woman between 18 and 29 years old in good health and CMV-seronegative. The CDR3 DNA reads as TGTGCCAGCAGCTTGAATCGGGGACTAGCCTCCGAGCAGTACTTC. This translates into CASSLNRGLASEQYF.